One T cell receptor beta chain is described in this entry. Data came from immunoSEQ multiplex PCR; TCRdb stores just in-frame clones and leaves some out. Of fewer than 400,000 clones listed, around 86% are singletons. Researchers sorted participants into cohorts using their self-reported clinical history. Recovered status applied to Cohort 3 donors who had two consecutive negative PCRs. It also applied to those with clearance or with symptom resolution. The data belong to a study of blood T cell repertoires in COVID-19. Study summary: PBMCs, B-cell-depleted T cells, or T cells provided the cDNA or gDNA that made up the material.

The specimen was PBMCs or T cells enriched from blood (not recorded which). The TCR was taken from a man aged 60 to 69 who had recovered from COVID-19.

CDR3 loop: CASTLVSGYDGELFF. CDR3 DNA sequence: TGCGCCAGCACGCTAGTGAGCGGGTATGACGGGGAGCTGTTTTTT. The J gene is TRBJ2-2, the V gene TRBV5-1; perhaps TRBD2 as D (6 bases). The CDR3 contains 15 residues. CDR1 is SGHRS, CDR2 YFSETQ, per germline. With 6 bases removed from V and 7 bases from J, the gap between germline ends came to 19 bases.